Sequencing of this T cell receptor (beta chain) was carried out in a study of T cells in Graves' hyperthyroidism and ophthalmopathy. Researchers took RNA transcripts and amplified the TCR beta CDR3 regions from them. TCR CDR3 underwent first-round RT-PCR with the HTBI primer set. TCRdb redid the calling of the multiplex PCR reads with MiXCR, one entry per CDR3 protein. The sample contains 490,000 or so distinct CDR3 sequences, roughly 23% of which appear only once. CDR1 is SGHVS, CDR2 FQNEAQ, per germline. The CDR3 covers 14 residues. The chain combines TRBV7-8 with TRBJ2-7; no reliable D call. The J call may not be correct, given that the DNA end is closer to TRBJ2-1. Sample: blood. This TCR was sampled from a woman aged 70-85 years with Graves' ophthalmopathy. The CDR3 region has the DNA TGTGCCAGCAGTCTTGTTACAGTAAGCTACGAGCAGTTCTTC. Amino acid sequence: CASSLVTVSYEQFF.